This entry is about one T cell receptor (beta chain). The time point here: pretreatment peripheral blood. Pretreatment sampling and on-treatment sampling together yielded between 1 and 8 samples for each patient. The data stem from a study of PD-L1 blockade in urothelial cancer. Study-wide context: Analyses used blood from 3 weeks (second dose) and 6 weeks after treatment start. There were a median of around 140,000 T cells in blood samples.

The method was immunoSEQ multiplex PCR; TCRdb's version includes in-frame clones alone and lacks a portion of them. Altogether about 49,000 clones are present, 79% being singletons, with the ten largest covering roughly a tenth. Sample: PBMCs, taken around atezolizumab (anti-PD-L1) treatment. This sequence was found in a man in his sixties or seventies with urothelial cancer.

For the CDR3, the DNA is TGTGCCAGCTCCCGCACAGGGGGCTCTGGAAACACCATATATTTT. It is translated as CASSRTGGSGNTIYF. The chain combines TRBV2 with TRBJ1-3; 8 positions agree with TRBD1. V lost 8 bases, J lost 0 bases, and 6 bases stayed unmatched. The CDR3 length is 15 residues. Germline CDR1 SNHLY, CDR2 FYNNEI. The full variable domain, its missing parts supplied by reference TRBV2 and TRBJ1-3, is EPEVTQTPSHQVTQMGQEVILRCVPISNHLYFYWYRQILGQKVEFLVSFYNNEISEKSEIFDDQFSVERPDGSNFTLKIRSTKLEDSAMYFCASSRTGGSGNTIYFGEGSWLTVV.